Here is one T cell receptor (beta chain) with its context. Antigen unknown. The germline CDR1 and CDR2 sequences are DFQATT and SNEGSKA (reference sequence). This CDR3 contains 11 residues. Between the trimmed V and J ends, which lost 0 bases and 6 bases, there was a span of 6 bases. The study sequenced cultured CD4+ T cell DNA using the Oncomine TCR Beta short-read assay. Scientists extracted genomic DNA from CD4+ T cells grown in culture. TCRdb fed the PCR reads into MiXCR, producing one record per CDR3 protein. The sample has around 6,300 distinct CDR3 sequences, around four fifths seen once. As for treatment: approximately nine-day PBMC culture with coronavirus spike peptide pools or control peptides (ViraFEST assay). The sample is drawn from a study of vaccination and CD4 T cells after COVID-19. Overall study: Overlapping peptides covering the spike proteins of SARS-CoV-2, HCoV-NL63, HCoV-OC43 and HCoV-229E were added to stimulate cells. Researchers treated control cultures with a CEFX pool, an HIV-1 Nef pool, or no peptide.

Regarding the study as a whole: Going from approximately 21 to 38, median SARS-CoV-2-reactive clonotypes did not rise significantly.

The TCR was taken from a human donor who had recovered from COVID-19. The chain couples TRBV20-1 to TRBJ2-7; D unclear. The material sequenced was CD4+ T cells from blood, cultured in vitro. This CDR3 is CSARDRLEQYF. CDR3 sequence (DNA): TGCAGTGCTAGAGATCGGCTCGAGCAGTACTTC.